This TCR beta chain was identified in a study of T cells in Graves' hyperthyroidism and ophthalmopathy. Study details: The authors collected peripheral blood at initial diagnosis, before any treatment.

In its sample, this clonotype was seen a few times. Sequence at one end of the junction differs from germline and may be a read error. This CDR3 is built from 19 residues. In germline, CDR1 is MDHEN, CDR2 SYDVKM. TCR beta CDR3 regions were amplified from RNA transcripts. HTBI primers were the set used in a first-round RT-PCR of the TCR CDR3. One entry per CDR3 protein results from TCRdb running MiXCR on the multiplex PCR reads. The sample includes 150,000 or so distinct CDR3 sequences, around 20% of them seen just once. PBMCs stemmed from 8.5 to 10 ml fresh peripheral blood. This chain connects TRBV28 to TRBJ1-5; the D gene is possibly TRBD1 (5 bases). This clonotype was obtained from a woman aged 50 to 60 with Graves' hyperthyroidism that later progressed to Graves' ophthalmopathy. Sequencing used blood. The CDR3 DNA follows: TGTGCCGGCAGTAGCCGAGACAGAACGAAGGTGGGGAGCAATCAGCCCCAGCATTTT. Amino acid sequence: CAGSSRDRTKVGSNQPQHF.